This T cell receptor (beta chain) is drawn from a study of cytomegalovirus exposure and HLA in healthy donors. General study findings and limits: Upon later analysis, HLA-associated TCR beta chains proved more clonally expanded than other, equally common chains.

In regard to this clone: Its matching antigen is unknown.

Amplification used 60 Vbeta primers and 13 Jbeta primers. Method: immunoSEQ multiplex PCR; TCRdb's copy keeps in-frame clones and lacks some. The sample has 150,000 to 200,000 clones; about 80% are singletons. Donors counted as nominally healthy when sampled, yet unrecorded immune exposures were likely. Trimming left V 3 bases short and J 4 bases short, with 10 bases between. The CDR3 is 13 amino acids. Germline V gene lookup returns CDR1 MNHNS and CDR2 SASEGT. The receptor's source is a man aged 18-30 years in good health and CMV-seronegative. V is TRBV6-1 and J is TRBJ2-7; D is possibly TRBD1 (5 bases). Sequencing used PBMCs. The CDR3 reads CASSEGRQYEQYF. Written as DNA, the CDR3 is TGTGCCAGCAGTGAGGGGCGACAGTACGAGCAGTACTTC.